The 28 T cell receptor beta chains given below trace back to one sample, sequenced in a study of Graves' ophthalmopathy and Graves' hyperthyroidism. The authors amplified TCR beta CDR3 regions from RNA transcripts. Investigators did first-round RT-PCR with HTBI primers, then second-round multiplex PCR. MiXCR, applied by TCRdb to the multiplex PCR reads, yields one record per CDR3 protein. The table has around 670,000 distinct CDR3 sequences, 35% to 50% seen once. The source material was peripheral blood. The source is an adult man with Graves' ophthalmopathy.

The chain recombines TRBV2 with TRBJ1-5, with 7 bases that match TRBD1. CDR1 and CDR2 from the germline V gene are SNHLY and FYNNEI. The CDR3 has 15 amino acids. Trimming removed 6 bases from V and 2 bases from J; junction bases left unmatched: 7. CDR3: CASREHRGGNQPQHF. The CDR3 DNA follows: TGTGCCAGCAGGGAACACAGGGGAGGCAATCAGCCCCAGCATTTT.

The J gene is TRBJ1-6, the V gene TRBV6-2 or TRBV6-3; weak D call: TRBD1 (5 bases). The CDR3 has 17 residues. Between the trimmed V and J ends, which lost 0 bases and 6 bases, there was a span of 15 bases. Germline V CDR1 and CDR2: MNHEY, SVGEGT. CDR3 coding DNA: TGTGCCAGCAGTTACTCGAGGGACGCGAACCTTAATTCACCCCTCCACTTT. Its protein is CASSYSRDANLNSPLHF.

The chain carries TRBV11-2 and TRBJ2-5, with TRBD2 matching 7 bases. The CDR3 has 14 residues. Germline assignment: CDR1 SGHAT and CDR2 FQNNGV. The V and J ends lost 6 bases and 2 bases, in that order; junction bases with no gene match: 6. CDR3 nucleotides: TGTGCCAGCAGACCAACTAGCGTTCAAGAGACCCAGTACTTC. Translation gives CASRPTSVQETQYF.

The rearrangement uses TRBV2 and TRBJ2-5; 9 bases map to TRBD1. The V segment lost 6 bases and the J segment 6 bases; nucleotides outside the gene matches: 14. The germline gives CDR1 SNHLY, CDR2 FYNNEI. There are 16 residues in the CDR3. The chain's CDR3 is CASRRQGGTVAKTQYF. CDR3 bases: TGTGCCAGCAGGAGACAGGGGGGGACGGTAGCAAAGACCCAGTACTTC.

The chain carries TRBV20-1 and TRBJ2-5, with 8 positions matching TRBD1. V shed 3 bases and J 5 bases; nucleotides not matched to a gene: 8. Germline V CDR1 and CDR2: DFQATT, SNEGSKA (reference sequence). This CDR3 contains 14 residues. CDR3: CSARRGQEGETQYF. In DNA form, the CDR3 reads TGCAGTGCTAGGCGGGGACAGGAGGGGGAGACCCAGTACTTC.

A few counts support this clonotype. This chain joins TRBV20-1 and TRBJ1-2; perhaps TRBD1 as D (6 bases). The length of the CDR3 is 14 residues. The germline V gene has CDR1 DFQATT and CDR2 SNEGSKA (reference sequence). V lost 6 bases and J 4 bases, leaving 18 bases between the germline ends. The CDR3 loop is CSARREDSFYGYTF. CDR3 in DNA: TGCAGTGCCAGACGAGAGGACAGTTTCTATGGCTACACCTTC.

This clonotype has a handful of counts. V gene TRBV11-3 combines with J gene TRBJ2-5, with 7 bases matching TRBD1. V dropped 5 bases and J dropped 1; count of bases not matched to a gene: 7. The germline V gene has CDR1 SGHNT and CDR2 YENEEA. The CDR3 is made up of 15 amino acids. The DNA for the CDR3 is TGTGCCAGCAGCCAAGGGGCAGGGGGCCAAGAGACCCAGTACTTC. Amino acids: CASSQGAGGQETQYF.

V usage is TRBV9 and J usage is TRBJ2-7, with D perhaps matching TRBD2 (6 bases). Germline V CDR1 and CDR2: SGDLS, YYNGEE. V was shortened by 3 bases and J by 0 bases, with 13 bases between the two germline ends. The CDR3 runs 15 residues. CDR3 protein: CASSAGGTNSYEQYF. CDR3 in DNA: TGTGCCAGCAGCGCTGGGGGGACGAACTCCTACGAGCAGTACTTC.

Of note for this clonotype: The missing conserved phenylalanine or tryptophan at the end of this CDR3 makes a read error likely. The gene calls are TRBV10-3 and TRBJ2-7, with TRBD1 as a possible D gene (6 bases). The length of the CDR3 is 14 residues. Germline V lookup: CDR1 ENHRY, CDR2 SYGVKD. Trimming cost V 0 bases and J 3 bases, with 9 bases left between them. CDR3: CAISESNRDYEQYL. The CDR3 bases are TGTGCCATCAGTGAGTCAAACAGGGACTACGAGCAGTACCTC.

The chain links TRBV9 to TRBJ1-1, with D unclear. V was cut by 2 bases and J by 3 bases, with 11 bases left in between. CDR1 and CDR2 from the germline V gene are SGDLS and YYNGEE. The CDR3 spans 14 residues. The CDR3 loop is CASSVGISDTEAFF. The CDR3 coding sequence is TGTGCCAGCAGCGTCGGTATTTCCGACACTGAAGCTTTCTTT.

In this sample, this clonotype turned up many times. The chain couples TRBV2 to TRBJ1-2; weak D call: TRBD1 (5 bases). The germline V gene has CDR1 SNHLY and CDR2 FYNNEI. The CDR3 totals 13 residues. V gave up 8 bases and J gave up 3 bases, with 13 bases separating them. CDR3 loop: CASYTGLHYGYTF. For the CDR3, the DNA is TGTGCCAGCTACACGGGGCTCCACTATGGCTACACCTTC.

In the case of this clonotype: One junction end does not reproduce the germline sequence, and a read error may be involved. The chain combines TRBV2 with TRBJ2-7; 9 nucleotides line up with TRBD2. This CDR3 comprises 16 residues. Germline loops: CDR1 SNHLY, CDR2 FYNNEI. The CDR3 protein is CASSQDRLAVAYEQYF. As DNA, the CDR3 is TGCGCCAGCAGCCAAGATCGACTAGCGGTAGCCTACGAGCAGTACTTC. Based on the CDR3 plus reference TRBV2 and TRBJ2-7, the full variable domain is EPEVTQTPSHQVTQMGQEVILRCVPISNHLYFYWYRQILGQKVEFLVSFYNNEISEKSEIFDDQFSVERPDGSNFTLKIRSTKLEDSAMYFCASSQDRLAVAYEQYFGPGTRLTVT.

The table lists this clonotype with a few counts. DNA of the CDR3: TGTGCCAGCAGCAGTACTAAATTAGATGTCGGAAACTATGGCTACACCTTC. Translated: CASSSTKLDVGNYGYTF. This chain links TRBV10-3 with TRBJ1-2; D ambiguous. The germline V gene encodes CDR1 ENHRY and CDR2 SYGVKD. Trimming took 10 bases from V and 2 from J, leaving 26 bases between them. The CDR3 covers 17 residues.

This clonotype was counted a few times. The genes are TRBV15 and TRBJ2-2, with TRBD2 matching 11 bases. The V gene end was trimmed by 3 bases and the J gene end by 2 bases; junction bases not matched to a gene: 2. The CDR3 is 16 amino acids. The germline V gene has CDR1 LNHNV and CDR2 YYDKDF (reference sequence). The CDR3 region is CATSRTSGINTGELFF. The CDR3 DNA is TGTGCCACCAGCAGGACTAGCGGGATCAACACCGGGGAGCTGTTTTTT.

V gene TRBV20-1 combines with J gene TRBJ2-7; 10 bases agree with TRBD2. Judging by the DNA end, TRBJ2-1 fits better; the J call may be wrong. CDR1 and CDR2 (germline): DFQATT, SNEGSKA (reference sequence). The CDR3 sequence is 15 residues long. The DNA for the CDR3 is TGCAGTGCTAGAGATACCACTAGCGGGAAGAATGAGCAGTTCTTC. Translated: CSARDTTSGKNEQFF.

This clonotype was counted a few times. This rearrangement joins TRBV19 to TRBJ2-5; tentatively, D is TRBD1 (5 bases). CDR3 length: 13 residues. Trimming shortened V by 8 bases and J by 4 bases, and 14 bases separated the two germline ends. Germline V gene data show CDR1 as LNHDA and CDR2 as SQIVND (reference sequence). The CDR3 DNA reads TGTGCCAGTTCGGGTGGGGCACGAGAGACCCAGTACTTC. Protein product: CASSGGARETQYF.

This chain joins TRBV7-9 and TRBJ2-7, with D unclear. Germline lookup yields CDR1 SEHNR and CDR2 FQNEAQ (reference sequence). This CDR3 contains 13 residues. Deletions cut 5 bases from V and 9 bases from J, with 17 bases between. The CDR3 sequence is CASSPAVDLGQYF. The CDR3, as DNA: TGTGCCAGCAGCCCTGCCGTCGACTTAGGGCAGTACTTC.

This clonotype was observed many times. J is TRBJ2-5 and V is TRBV2, with 7 bases fitting TRBD2. V was clipped by 1 base and J by 2 bases; unmatched bases: 10. The CDR3 length is 17 residues. The germline V gene encodes CDR1 SNHLY and CDR2 FYNNEI. The chain's CDR3 is CASSEGGRAGAQETQYF. The CDR3 region has the DNA TGTGCCAGCAGTGAAGGAGGTAGGGCGGGAGCGCAAGAGACCCAGTACTTC.

This chain joins TRBV20-1 and TRBJ2-5; D remains ambiguous. Germline-derived CDR1 and CDR2 are DFQATT and SNEGSKA (reference sequence). This CDR3 spans 14 amino acids. V lost 3 bases and J lost 4, with 15 bases in between. CDR3 coding DNA: TGCAGTGCTAGCGGACGCGACACCCGAGAGACCCAGTACTTC. It codes for CSASGRDTRETQYF.

About this clonotype itself: The junction departs from germline at one end; a sequencing error may be responsible. The genes are TRBV20-1 and TRBJ2-3; D is perhaps TRBD2 (6 bases). Germline CDR1 is DFQATT and CDR2 is SNEGSKA (reference sequence). There are 13 residues in the CDR3. The CDR3 sequence is CSAREGGTGTQYF. The CDR3 nucleotides are TGCAGTGCTAGAGAGGGAGGAACAGGTACGCAGTATTTT.

This clonotype was seen many times. The genes are TRBV12-3 or TRBV12-4 and TRBJ2-5, with D tentatively TRBD1 (6 bases). The CDR3 has 15 amino acids. Trimming pared 5 bases from V and 2 bases from J, leaving 15 bases between. The CDR3 DNA reads TGTGCCAGCAGTGGGGATGGGGGCAGGCAAGAGACCCAGTACTTC. Translation gives CASSGDGGRQETQYF.

This clonotype was detected only a few times. This chain joins TRBV20-1 and TRBJ2-2; maybe TRBD1 (5 bases). Germline lookup yields CDR1 DFQATT and CDR2 SNEGSKA (reference sequence). This CDR3 is 12 amino acids long. V was trimmed by 5 bases and J by 4 bases, leaving 8 bases between them. CDR3 amino acids: CSAPGFTGELFF. CDR3 DNA: TGCAGTGCTCCAGGGTTCACCGGGGAGCTGTTTTTT.

The chain has TRBV19 and TRBJ2-2, with D maybe TRBD2 (7 bases). The V gene lost 3 bases and the J gene lost 5 bases, with 13 bases spanning the gap. Germline V gives CDR1 LNHDA, CDR2 SQIVND (reference sequence). This CDR3 region has 15 residues. CDR3 sequence reads: CASSIEGRGTGELFF. The CDR3, as DNA: TGTGCCAGTAGTATCGAGGGGAGGGGGACCGGGGAGCTGTTTTTT.

This rearrangement joins TRBV7-6 to TRBJ2-6; D unresolved. V was clipped by 6 bases and J by 6 bases, with 9 bases between them. CDR3 length equals 13 residues. Germline values: CDR1 SGHVS, CDR2 FNYEAQ. CDR3 sequence reads: CASSPRVANVLTF. The CDR3 DNA sequence: TGTGCCAGCAGTCCGAGAGTGGCCAACGTCCTGACTTTC. Together with reference TRBV7-6 and TRBJ2-6, the CDR3 gives the full variable domain: GAGVSQSPRYKVTKRGQDVALRCDPISGHVSLYWYRQALGQGPEFLTYFNYEAQQDKSGLPNDRFSAERPEGSISTLTIQRTEQRDSAMYRCASSPRVANVLTFGAGSRLTVL.

This clonotype was seen a few times. This chain connects TRBV7-2 to TRBJ2-3; the D is unclear. Between the trimmed V and J ends, which lost 0 bases and 6 bases, there was a span of 13 bases. The CDR3 loop spans 15 amino acids. Per the germline V gene, CDR1 is SGHTA and CDR2 is FQGNSA. The CDR3 DNA is TGTGCCAGCAGCTTAGCCTTCCCACCCCGGGATACGCAGTATTTT. Translated: CASSLAFPPRDTQYF. The full variable domain, its missing parts supplied by reference TRBV7-2 and TRBJ2-3, is GAGVSQSPSNKVTEKGKDVELRCDPISGHTALYWYRQSLGQGLEFLIYFQGNSAPDKSGLPSDRFSAERTGGSVSTLTIQRTQQEDSAVYLCASSLAFPPRDTQYFGPGTRLTVL.

The chain uses TRBV20-1 and TRBJ1-1; D perhaps matches TRBD1 (6 bases). This CDR3 contains 12 residues. Germline CDR1 reads DFQATT; CDR2 reads SNEGSKA (reference sequence). With 4 bases removed from V and 11 bases from J, the gap between germline ends came to 17 bases. CDR3 bases: TGCAGTGCTAATACCTTCAGGGGAGAGGCTTTCTTT. This translates into CSANTFRGEAFF.

This clonotype was counted only a few times. The rearrangement joins TRBV25-1 to TRBJ1-5; D unresolved. The CDR3 consists of 13 residues. CDR1 is MGHDK and CDR2 is SYGVNS in the germline V gene. Trimming cost V 5 bases and J 5 bases, with 10 bases left between them. This CDR3 reads CASSPGADQPQHF. The CDR3 DNA reads TGTGCCAGCAGTCCAGGAGCGGATCAGCCCCAGCATTTT.

The chain has TRBV5-6 and TRBJ1-5; possible D gene TRBD1, 6 bases. This CDR3 has 19 amino acids. Germline V gene sequence: CDR1 SGHDT, CDR2 YYEEEE. V lost 4 bases, J lost 2 bases, and 25 bases lay in between. The CDR3 sequence is CASSTTGRSWESGNQPQHF. CDR3 DNA sequence: TGTGCCAGCAGCACTACAGGGAGGTCTTGGGAGTCGGGCAATCAGCCCCAGCATTTT.